Included here is one T cell receptor beta chain sequence, with context. This sample was taken from a study of cytomegalovirus exposure and HLA in healthy donors. PCR used 60 Vbeta primers and 13 Jbeta primers. Only in-frame clones appear in the TCRdb table, and some are missing; sequencing was by immunoSEQ multiplex PCR. The sample lists roughly 180,000 clones, roughly 85% seen once, with about 1.3% in the top ten. Germline V gene data show CDR1 as SNHLY and CDR2 as FYNNEI. The CDR3 spans 13 residues. The junction had 4 bases not matched to a gene; V was cut back by 8 bases and J by 4 bases. The source is a man aged 25 to 45 in good health and CMV-seronegative. Sequencing input: PBMCs. The chain recombines TRBV2 with TRBJ2-7; 11 positions agree with TRBD2. The CDR3 DNA reads TGTGCCAGCTTAGCGGGAGGGGGGTACGAGCAGTACTTC. It is translated as CASLAGGGYEQYF.